This T cell receptor beta chain was sequenced during a study of shared T cell receptors in the human thymus. This table comes from immunoSEQ multiplex PCR, and its TCRdb copy is limited to in-frame clones, with some not included. The table has roughly 710,000 clones, over 75% seen once. Per the germline V gene, CDR1 is SGHVS and CDR2 is FNYEAQ. V was cut by 7 bases and J by 6 bases, with 16 bases left in between. The CDR3 is 14 residues long. These data were also filed under a second study, of human thymus T cells. That study adds: Donation was from healthy Finnish infants who were having corrective surgery that addressed congenital heart defects. Thymic tissue was derived from resections collected during corrective heart surgery. Biased V and J segment usage appeared in thymus and peripheral blood.

The sequenced material came from thymocytes. V and J are TRBV7-6 and TRBJ2-1, with D possibly being TRBD2 (5 bases). The receptor comes from a girl under three years old with a congenital heart defect. CDR3 bases: TGTGCCAGCACCTTCGGGGAGTCCGGCAATGAGCAGTTCTTC. Encoded protein: CASTFGESGNEQFF.